This is a list of T cell receptor beta chains from one sample in a study of response to subunit inactivated influenza vaccine. TCRdb re-called the RT-PCR reads with MiXCR, one entry per CDR3 protein. Of about 520,000 distinct CDR3 sequences listed, approximately 7.3% are singletons. Material: PBMCs from blood, obtained around 2 years after vaccination. The receptors shown here come from a man between 50 and 75 years old who received an inactivated influenza vaccine. The CDR3 runs from the conserved cysteine through the conserved F or W. A D gene is named only where the DNA matches it firmly. The size of a clone is reported for some rows only, either as once, few or many, or as a class for expanded clones.

d_call: TRBD1
clone_size: NA
v_call: TRBV7-2
j_call: TRBJ1-1
cdr3_aa: CASSLDLQGGRTEAFF
cdr3_nt: TGTGCCAGCAGCTTAGATTTGCAGGGGGGTAGGACTGAAGCTTTCTTT

d_call: NA
clone_size: NA
v_call: TRBV4-3
j_call: TRBJ2-1
cdr3_aa: CASSQAGPGHYNEQFF
cdr3_nt: TGCGCCAGCAGCCAAGCAGGACCGGGCCACTACAATGAGCAGTTCTTC

d_call: NA
clone_size: many
v_call: TRBV12-3/TRBV12-4
j_call: TRBJ1-5
cdr3_aa: CASSLGTKRQPQHF
cdr3_nt: TGTGCCAGCAGTTTAGGAACGAAGCGGCAGCCCCAGCATTTT

d_call: NA
clone_size: NA
v_call: TRBV19
j_call: TRBJ2-1
cdr3_aa: CASSIGGVSYNEQFF
cdr3_nt: TGTGCCAGTAGTATCGGGGGCGTCTCCTACAATGAGCAGTTCTTC

d_call: NA
clone_size: few
v_call: TRBV7-2
j_call: TRBJ1-1
cdr3_aa: CASSSRVNTEAFF
cdr3_nt: TGTGCCAGCAGCTCCCGGGTGAACACTGAAGCTTTCTTT

d_call: NA
clone_size: many
v_call: TRBV6-5
j_call: TRBJ2-7
cdr3_aa: CASSYSIGRGYEQYF
cdr3_nt: TGTGCCAGCAGTTACTCGATCGGGCGGGGTTACGAGCAGTACTTC

d_call: NA
clone_size: NA
v_call: TRBV7-2
j_call: TRBJ1-1
cdr3_aa: CASSLGIWTSEAFF
cdr3_nt: TGTGCCAGCAGCTTAGGGATCTGGACATCTGAAGCTTTCTTT

d_call: NA
clone_size: many
v_call: TRBV7-8
j_call: TRBJ2-3
cdr3_aa: CASSFRLVSTDTQYF
cdr3_nt: TGTGCCAGCAGCTTTAGACTAGTCAGCACAGATACGCAGTATTTT

d_call: NA
clone_size: few
v_call: TRBV12-3/TRBV12-4
j_call: TRBJ2-1
cdr3_aa: CASSVRQEYNEQFF
cdr3_nt: TGTGCCAGCAGTGTACGACAGGAGTACAATGAGCAGTTCTTC

d_call: NA
clone_size: many
v_call: TRBV20-1
j_call: TRBJ2-7
cdr3_aa: CSASLARSSYEQYF
cdr3_nt: TGCAGTGCCAGCCTAGCGAGGAGCTCCTACGAGCAGTACTTC

d_call: TRBD2
clone_size: few
v_call: TRBV7-3
j_call: TRBJ2-1
cdr3_aa: CASSLNGGGSYNEQFF
cdr3_nt: TGTGCCAGCAGCTTAAATGGCGGGGGTTCCTACAATGAGCAGTTCTTC

d_call: NA
clone_size: NA
v_call: TRBV9
j_call: TRBJ2-1
cdr3_aa: CASSVSGLTNEQFF
cdr3_nt: TGTGCCAGCAGCGTATCCGGGCTGACTAATGAGCAGTTCTTC

d_call: TRBD2
clone_size: many
v_call: TRBV4-1
j_call: TRBJ2-3
cdr3_aa: CASSQDGAGGGTDTQYF
cdr3_nt: TGCGCCAGCAGCCAAGATGGAGCGGGGGGCGGCACAGATACGCAGTATTTT

d_call: TRBD2
clone_size: many
v_call: TRBV29-1
j_call: TRBJ2-5
cdr3_aa: CSVREGQETQYF
cdr3_nt: TGCAGCGTCAGGGAGGGTCAAGAGACCCAGTACTTC

d_call: NA
clone_size: few
v_call: TRBV5-1
j_call: TRBJ1-1
cdr3_aa: CASSPPGVEAFF
cdr3_nt: TGCGCCAGCAGCCCACCGGGGGTTGAAGCTTTCTTT

d_call: NA
clone_size: few
v_call: TRBV29-1
j_call: TRBJ2-7
cdr3_aa: CSVAKDSGYEQYF
cdr3_nt: TGCAGCGTTGCCAAGGACAGCGGCTACGAGCAGTACTTC

d_call: NA
clone_size: few
v_call: TRBV12-3/TRBV12-4
j_call: TRBJ2-3
cdr3_aa: CASSPRGGQLKYTDTQYF
cdr3_nt: TGTGCCAGCAGCCCCAGGGGGGGGCAGCTGAAGTACACAGATACGCAGTATTTT

d_call: NA
clone_size: many
v_call: TRBV7-2
j_call: TRBJ2-7
cdr3_aa: CASSLRSGEQYF
cdr3_nt: TGTGCCAGCAGCTTACGGTCGGGCGAGCAGTACTTC

d_call: TRBD2
clone_size: few
v_call: TRBV12-3/TRBV12-4
j_call: TRBJ2-1
cdr3_aa: CASRPTSGVPDNEQFF
cdr3_nt: TGTGCCAGCAGGCCCACTAGCGGGGTACCCGACAATGAGCAGTTCTTC

d_call: TRBD1
clone_size: few
v_call: TRBV5-5
j_call: TRBJ2-7
cdr3_aa: CASSQARGQGRDEQYF
cdr3_nt: TGTGCCAGCAGCCAAGCCCGGGGACAGGGTCGCGACGAGCAGTACTTC

d_call: NA
clone_size: many
v_call: TRBV7-6
j_call: TRBJ2-5
cdr3_aa: CASRHPRVASETQYF
cdr3_nt: TGTGCCAGCAGACATCCTAGGGTAGCGAGTGAGACCCAGTACTTC

d_call: TRBD1
clone_size: few
v_call: TRBV6-5
j_call: TRBJ2-2
cdr3_aa: CASSSQGQSTGELFF
cdr3_nt: TGTGCCAGCAGTTCACAGGGACAGAGCACCGGGGAGCTGTTTTTT